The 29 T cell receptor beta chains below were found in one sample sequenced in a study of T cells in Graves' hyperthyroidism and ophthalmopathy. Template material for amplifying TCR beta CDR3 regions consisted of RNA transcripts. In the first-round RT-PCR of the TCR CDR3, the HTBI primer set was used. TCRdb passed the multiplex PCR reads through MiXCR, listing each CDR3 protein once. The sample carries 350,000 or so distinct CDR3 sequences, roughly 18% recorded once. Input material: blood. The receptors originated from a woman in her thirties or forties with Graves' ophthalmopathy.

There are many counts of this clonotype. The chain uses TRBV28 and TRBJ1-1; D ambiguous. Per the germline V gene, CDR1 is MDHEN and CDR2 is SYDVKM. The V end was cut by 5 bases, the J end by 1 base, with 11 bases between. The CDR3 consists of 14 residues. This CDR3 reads CASSPWGPNTEAFF. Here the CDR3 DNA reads TGTGCCAGCAGTCCGTGGGGTCCGAACACTGAAGCTTTCTTT.

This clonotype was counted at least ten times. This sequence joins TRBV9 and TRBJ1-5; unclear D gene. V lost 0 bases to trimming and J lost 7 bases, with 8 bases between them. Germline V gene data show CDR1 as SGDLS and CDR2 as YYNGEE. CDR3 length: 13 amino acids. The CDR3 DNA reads TGTGCCAGCAGCGTAGATTCGCGACAGCCCCAGCATTTT. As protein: CASSVDSRQPQHF.

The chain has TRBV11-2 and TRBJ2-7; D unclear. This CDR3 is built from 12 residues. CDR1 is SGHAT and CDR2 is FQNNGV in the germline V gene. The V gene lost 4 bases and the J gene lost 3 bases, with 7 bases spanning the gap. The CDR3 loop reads CASSSMGYEQYF. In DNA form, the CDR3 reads TGTGCCAGCAGCTCCATGGGCTACGAGCAGTACTTC.

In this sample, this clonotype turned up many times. CDR3 nucleotide sequence: TGTGCCAGCGAAGCCCTGATGAACACTGAAGCTTTCTTT. Protein sequence: CASEALMNTEAFF. The chain carries TRBV6-5 and TRBJ1-1; D unresolved. Germline CDR1 MNHEY, CDR2 SVGAGI. The V end lost 8 bases, the J end lost 0 bases, and 10 bases lay between the germline ends. The CDR3 loop spans 13 amino acids.

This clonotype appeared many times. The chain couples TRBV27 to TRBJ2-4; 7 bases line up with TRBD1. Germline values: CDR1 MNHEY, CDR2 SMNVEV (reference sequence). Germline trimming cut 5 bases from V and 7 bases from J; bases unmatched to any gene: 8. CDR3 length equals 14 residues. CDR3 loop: CASSPGTVRNIQYF. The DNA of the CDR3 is TGTGCCAGCAGTCCCGGGACAGTGAGGAACATTCAGTACTTC.

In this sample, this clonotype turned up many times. The CDR3 bases are TGTGCCAGCAGTTACTCCACGACCCTTGGCCACTACGAGCAGTACTTC. As protein: CASSYSTTLGHYEQYF. J is TRBJ2-7 and V is TRBV6-5; D gene unclear. Germline lookup yields CDR1 MNHEY and CDR2 SVGAGI. This CDR3 is 16 amino acids long. Trimming pared 0 bases from V and 3 bases from J, leaving 15 bases between.

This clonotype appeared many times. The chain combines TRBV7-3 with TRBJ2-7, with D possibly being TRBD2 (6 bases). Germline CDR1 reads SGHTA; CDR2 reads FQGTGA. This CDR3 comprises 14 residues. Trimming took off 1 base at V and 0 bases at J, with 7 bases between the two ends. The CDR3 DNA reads TGTGCCAGCAGCTTAAGGGAGGTCTCCTACGAGCAGTACTTC. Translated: CASSLREVSYEQYF.

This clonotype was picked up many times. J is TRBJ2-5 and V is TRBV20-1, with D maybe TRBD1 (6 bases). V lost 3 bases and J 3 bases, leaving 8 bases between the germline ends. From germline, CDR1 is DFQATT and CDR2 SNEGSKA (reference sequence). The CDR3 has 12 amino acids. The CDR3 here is CSASWTEETQYF. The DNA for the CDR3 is TGCAGTGCTAGTTGGACAGAAGAGACCCAGTACTTC.

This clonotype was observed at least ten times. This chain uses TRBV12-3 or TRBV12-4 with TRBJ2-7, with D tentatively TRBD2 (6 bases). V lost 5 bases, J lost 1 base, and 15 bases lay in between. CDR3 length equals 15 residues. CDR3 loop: CASSPTGTASYEQYF. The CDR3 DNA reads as TGTGCCAGCAGTCCGACCGGGACTGCTTCCTACGAGCAGTACTTC.

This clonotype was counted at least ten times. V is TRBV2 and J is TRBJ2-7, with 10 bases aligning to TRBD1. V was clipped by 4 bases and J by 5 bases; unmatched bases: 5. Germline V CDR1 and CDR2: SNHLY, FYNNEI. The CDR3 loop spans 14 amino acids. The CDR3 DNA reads TGTGCCAGCAGTGGGACAGGGGGAATCAACGAGCAGTACTTC. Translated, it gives CASSGTGGINEQYF.

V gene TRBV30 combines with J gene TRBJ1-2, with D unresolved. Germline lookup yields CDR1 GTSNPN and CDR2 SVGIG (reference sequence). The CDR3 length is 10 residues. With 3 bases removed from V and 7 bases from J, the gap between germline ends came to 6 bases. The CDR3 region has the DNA TGTGCCTGGAGAAGGAGTGGCTACACCTTC. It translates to CAWRRSGYTF.

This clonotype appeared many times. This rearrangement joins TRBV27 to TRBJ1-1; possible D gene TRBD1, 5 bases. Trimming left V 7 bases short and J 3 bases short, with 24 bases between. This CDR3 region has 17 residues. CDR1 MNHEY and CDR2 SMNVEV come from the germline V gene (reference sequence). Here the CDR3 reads CASNPQGRGRRDTEAFF. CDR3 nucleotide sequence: TGTGCCAGCAACCCCCAGGGCCGAGGAAGGAGGGACACTGAAGCTTTCTTT.

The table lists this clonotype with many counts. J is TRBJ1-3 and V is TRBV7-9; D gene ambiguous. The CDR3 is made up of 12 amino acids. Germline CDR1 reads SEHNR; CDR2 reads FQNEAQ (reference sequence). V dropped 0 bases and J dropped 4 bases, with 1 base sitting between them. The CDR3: CASSLAGNTIYF. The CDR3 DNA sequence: TGTGCCAGCAGCTTAGCGGGAAACACCATATATTTT.

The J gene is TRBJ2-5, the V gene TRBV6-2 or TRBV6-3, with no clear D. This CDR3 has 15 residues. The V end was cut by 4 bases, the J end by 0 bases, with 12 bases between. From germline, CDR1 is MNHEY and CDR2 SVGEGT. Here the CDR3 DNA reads TGTGCCAGCAGTTCCTCAGACGAAGACCAAGAGACCCAGTACTTC. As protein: CASSSSDEDQETQYF.

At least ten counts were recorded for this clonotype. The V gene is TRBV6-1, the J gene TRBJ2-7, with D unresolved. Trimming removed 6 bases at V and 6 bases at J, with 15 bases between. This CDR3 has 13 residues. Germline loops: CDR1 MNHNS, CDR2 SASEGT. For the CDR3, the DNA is TGTGCCAGCAGGGGTCTAGTTTCGTCCGAGCAGTACTTC. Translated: CASRGLVSSEQYF.

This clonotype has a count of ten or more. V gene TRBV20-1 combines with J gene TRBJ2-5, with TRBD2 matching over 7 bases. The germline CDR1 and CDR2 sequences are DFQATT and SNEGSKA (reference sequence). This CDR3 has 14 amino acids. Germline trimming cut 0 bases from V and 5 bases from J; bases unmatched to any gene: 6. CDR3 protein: CSARDPNGGETQYF. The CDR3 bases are TGCAGTGCTAGAGACCCAAACGGGGGGGAGACCCAGTACTTC.

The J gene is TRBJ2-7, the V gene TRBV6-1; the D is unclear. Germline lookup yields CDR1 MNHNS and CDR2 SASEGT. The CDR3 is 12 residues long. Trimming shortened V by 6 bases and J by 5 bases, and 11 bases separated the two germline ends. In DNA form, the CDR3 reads TGTGCCAGCAGCGACAAGTCCCACGAGCAGTACTTC. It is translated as CASSDKSHEQYF.

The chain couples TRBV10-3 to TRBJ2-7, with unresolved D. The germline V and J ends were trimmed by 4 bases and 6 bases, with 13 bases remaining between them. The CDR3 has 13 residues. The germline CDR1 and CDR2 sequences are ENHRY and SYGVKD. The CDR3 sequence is CAISGGRFREQYF. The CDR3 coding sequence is TGTGCCATCAGTGGCGGACGGTTCCGCGAGCAGTACTTC.

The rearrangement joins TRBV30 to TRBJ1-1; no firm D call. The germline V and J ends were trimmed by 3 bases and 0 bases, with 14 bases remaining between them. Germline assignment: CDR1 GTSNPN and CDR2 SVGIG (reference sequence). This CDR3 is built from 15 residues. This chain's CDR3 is CAWRPDWAMNTEAFF. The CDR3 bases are TGTGCCTGGAGGCCGGACTGGGCGATGAACACTGAAGCTTTCTTT. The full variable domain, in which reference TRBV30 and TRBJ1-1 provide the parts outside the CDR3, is SQTIHQWPATLVQPVGSPLSLECTVEGTSNPNLYWYRQAAGRGLQLLFYSVGIGQISSEVPQNLSASRPQDRQFILSSKKLLLSDSGFYLCAWRPDWAMNTEAFFGQGTRLTVV.

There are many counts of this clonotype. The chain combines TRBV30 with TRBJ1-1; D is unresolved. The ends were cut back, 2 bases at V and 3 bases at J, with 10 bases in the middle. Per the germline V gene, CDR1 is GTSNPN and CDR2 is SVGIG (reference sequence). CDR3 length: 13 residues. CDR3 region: CAWSIRRDTEAFF. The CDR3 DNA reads TGTGCCTGGAGTATAAGACGGGACACTGAAGCTTTCTTT.

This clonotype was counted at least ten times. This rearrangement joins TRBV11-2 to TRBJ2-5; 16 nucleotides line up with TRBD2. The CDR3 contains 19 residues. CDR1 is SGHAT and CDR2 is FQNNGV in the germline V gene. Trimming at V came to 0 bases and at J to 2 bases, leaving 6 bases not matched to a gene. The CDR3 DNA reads TGTGCCAGCAGCTTAGAGCTGGGGACTAGCGGGAGGGGACAAGAGACCCAGTACTTC. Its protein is CASSLELGTSGRGQETQYF.

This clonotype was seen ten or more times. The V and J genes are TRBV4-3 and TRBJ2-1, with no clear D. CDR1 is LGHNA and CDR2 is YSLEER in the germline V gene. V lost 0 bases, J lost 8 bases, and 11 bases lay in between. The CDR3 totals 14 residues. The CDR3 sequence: CASSQDGLRDEQFF. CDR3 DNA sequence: TGCGCCAGCAGCCAAGATGGGCTTCGGGATGAGCAGTTCTTC.

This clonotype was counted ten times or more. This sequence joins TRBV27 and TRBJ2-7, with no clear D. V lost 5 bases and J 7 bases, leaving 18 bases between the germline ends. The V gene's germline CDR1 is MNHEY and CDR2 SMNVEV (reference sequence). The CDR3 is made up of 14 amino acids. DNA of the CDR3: TGTGCCAGCAGTCCTCCCTCCAGAGTTCGGGAGCAGTACTTC. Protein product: CASSPPSRVREQYF.

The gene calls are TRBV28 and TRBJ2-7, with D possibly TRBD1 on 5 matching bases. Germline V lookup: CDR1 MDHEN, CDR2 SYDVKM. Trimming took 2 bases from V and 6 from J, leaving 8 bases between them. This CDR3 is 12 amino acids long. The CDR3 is CASSLARVEQYF. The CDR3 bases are TGTGCCAGCAGTTTAGCCAGGGTCGAGCAGTACTTC.

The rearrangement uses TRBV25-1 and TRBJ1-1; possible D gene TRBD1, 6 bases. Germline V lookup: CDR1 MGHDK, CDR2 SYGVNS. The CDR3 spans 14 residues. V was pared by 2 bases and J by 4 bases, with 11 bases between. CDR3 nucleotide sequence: TGTGCCAGCAGTGAAGTCGGGGGGCTCACTGAAGCTTTCTTT. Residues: CASSEVGGLTEAFF.

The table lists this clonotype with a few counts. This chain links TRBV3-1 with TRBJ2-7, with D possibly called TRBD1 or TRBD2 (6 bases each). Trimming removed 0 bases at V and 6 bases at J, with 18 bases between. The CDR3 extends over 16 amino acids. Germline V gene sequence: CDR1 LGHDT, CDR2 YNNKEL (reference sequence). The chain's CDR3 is CASSQDLRGVPPEQYF. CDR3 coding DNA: TGTGCCAGCAGCCAAGACCTAAGGGGGGTGCCCCCCGAGCAGTACTTC.

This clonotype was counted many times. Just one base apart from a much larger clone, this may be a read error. CDR3 amino acids: CAGSSGGRRSGKQYF. For the CDR3, the DNA is TGTGCCGGCAGTTCGGGGGGCAGGAGATCGGGAAAGCAGTACTTC. The chain combines TRBV28 with TRBJ2-7, with a possible D match to TRBD2 (7 bases). The CDR3 extends over 15 amino acids. CDR1 and CDR2 (germline): MDHEN, SYDVKM.

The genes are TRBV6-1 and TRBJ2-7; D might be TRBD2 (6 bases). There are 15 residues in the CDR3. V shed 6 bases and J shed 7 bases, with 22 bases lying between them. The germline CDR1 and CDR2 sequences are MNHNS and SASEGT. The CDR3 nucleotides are TGTGCCAGCAGGACCCACCGCGGGACCAACGGGGAGCAGTACTTC. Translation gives CASRTHRGTNGEQYF.

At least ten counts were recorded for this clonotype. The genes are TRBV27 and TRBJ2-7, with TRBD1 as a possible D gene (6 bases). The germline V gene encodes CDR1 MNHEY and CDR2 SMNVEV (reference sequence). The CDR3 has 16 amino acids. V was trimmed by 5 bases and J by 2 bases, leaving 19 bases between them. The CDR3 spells CASSPRTVISTYEQYF. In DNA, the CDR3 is TGTGCCAGCAGTCCGCGGACAGTTATATCGACCTACGAGCAGTACTTC.